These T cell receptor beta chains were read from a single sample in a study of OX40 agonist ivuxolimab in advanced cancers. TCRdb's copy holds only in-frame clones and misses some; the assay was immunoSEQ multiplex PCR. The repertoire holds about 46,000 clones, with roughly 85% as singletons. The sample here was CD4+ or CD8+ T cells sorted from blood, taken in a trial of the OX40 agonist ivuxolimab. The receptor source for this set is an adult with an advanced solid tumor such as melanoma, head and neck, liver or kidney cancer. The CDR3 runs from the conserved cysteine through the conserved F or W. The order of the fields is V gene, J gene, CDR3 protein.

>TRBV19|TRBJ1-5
CASKIGNQPQHF
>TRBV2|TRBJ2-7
CASRSGTSPYEQYF
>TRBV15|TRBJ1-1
CATSRDSWGLNTEAFF
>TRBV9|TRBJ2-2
CASSVGGLNTGELFF
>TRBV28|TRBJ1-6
CASSLLGQGDSPLHF
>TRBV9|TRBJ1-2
CASSPQREFSYGYTF
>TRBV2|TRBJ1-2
CASSEDSHNYGYTF
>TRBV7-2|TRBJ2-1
CASSAGQGSYNEQFF
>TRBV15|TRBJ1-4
CATSTPGSTNEKLFF
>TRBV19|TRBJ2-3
CASSIWGQEGDTQYF
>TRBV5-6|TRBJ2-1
CASSLGTPGPYNEQFF
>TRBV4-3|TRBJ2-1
CASSHTSGLAGDHQFF
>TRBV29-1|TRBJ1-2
CSVERGVNYGYTF
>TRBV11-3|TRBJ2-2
CASTRDSLSGGELFF
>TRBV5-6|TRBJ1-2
CASSQTGALYGYTF
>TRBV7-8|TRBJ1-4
CASSLSEEEKLFF
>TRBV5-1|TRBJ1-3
CASSLEPSSGNTIYF
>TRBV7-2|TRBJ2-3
CASSNAQGGTQYF
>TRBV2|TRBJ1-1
CAAEGGGPKAFF
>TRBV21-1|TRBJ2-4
CASSLVIAIQYF
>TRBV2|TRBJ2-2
CASAENTGELFF
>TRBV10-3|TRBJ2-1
CAISNGGYNEQFF
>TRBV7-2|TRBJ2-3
CASSLPAGDHRTDTQYF
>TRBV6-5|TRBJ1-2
CASSYTSGGYTF
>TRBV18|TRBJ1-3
CASSPDGNTIYF
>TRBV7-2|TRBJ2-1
CASRSGGSSYNEQFF
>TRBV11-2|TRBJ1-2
CASSLIRNPSSDGHYGYTF
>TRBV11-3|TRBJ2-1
CASSLDGAGPYNEQFF
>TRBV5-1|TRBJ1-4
CASSTWDRNEKLFF
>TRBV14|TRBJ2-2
CASSQHGLNTGELFF
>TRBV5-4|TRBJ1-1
CASSLWAPDTEAFF
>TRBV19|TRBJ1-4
CASRQVLSVATNEKLFF
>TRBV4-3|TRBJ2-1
CASSQGSGGASYNEQFF
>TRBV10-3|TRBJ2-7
CAISELAGQDEQYF
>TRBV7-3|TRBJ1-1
CASSLDRNTEAFF
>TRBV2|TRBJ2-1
CASSEASSSYNEQFF
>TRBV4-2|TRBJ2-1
CASSQGVISAPYNEQFF
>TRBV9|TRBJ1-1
CASSVDGGYVNTEAFF
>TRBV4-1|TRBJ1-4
CASSQPPANEKLFF
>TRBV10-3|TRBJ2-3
CAIRSRPGLAGSTDTQYF
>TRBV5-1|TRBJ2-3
CASSLGLAGSTDTQYF
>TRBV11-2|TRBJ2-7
CASSASYEQYF
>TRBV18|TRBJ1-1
CASSPGHLNTEAFF
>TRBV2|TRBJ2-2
CASSEWGEDMGTGELFF
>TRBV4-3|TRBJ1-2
CASSPDGFYGYTF
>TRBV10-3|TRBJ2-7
CAISESMAGGGAYEQYF
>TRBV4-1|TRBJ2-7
CASSLSRGSFNEQYF
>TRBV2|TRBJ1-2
CASRLYGYTF
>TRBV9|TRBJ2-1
CASSVALDNEQFF
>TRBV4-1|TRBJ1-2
CASSQESWVANYGYTF
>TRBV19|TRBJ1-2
CASSIHLKQGAGYGYTF
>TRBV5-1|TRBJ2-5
CASSFDQETQYF
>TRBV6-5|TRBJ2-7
CASRTGTGFNEQYF
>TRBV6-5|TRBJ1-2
CASSYSARPERGYTF
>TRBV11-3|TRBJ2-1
CASSLGLAGAEQFF